A selection of T cell receptor beta chains follows, all from one sample in a study of liver allograft versus peripheral blood T cells. TCRdb reprocessed the reads via MiXCR and lists one record per CDR3 protein. This sample has under 2,500 distinct CDR3 sequences, with 18% found just once. Every receptor here comes from a human patient who had a liver transplant. Part of the T cell pool may stem from the graft donor. Each CDR3 is given with its conserved first and last residue. Fields, in order: V gene, D gene, CDR3 length, CDR3 protein. D genes are given only for firm matches.

V gene: TRBV20-1; D gene: NA; CDR3 length: 14; CDR3 protein: CSARVAGFGNTIYF
V gene: TRBV27; D gene: TRBD1; CDR3 length: 14; CDR3 protein: CASSYQGAHYGYTF
V gene: TRBV29-1; D gene: NA; CDR3 length: 14; CDR3 protein: CSVGGGGNNQPQHF
V gene: TRBV5-4; D gene: NA; CDR3 length: 16; CDR3 protein: CASSLVTGETMYGYTF
V gene: TRBV19; D gene: TRBD1; CDR3 length: 14; CDR3 protein: CASSITGTGYEQYF
V gene: TRBV7-9; D gene: NA; CDR3 length: 11; CDR3 protein: CASRPDTEAFF
V gene: TRBV20-1; D gene: TRBD2; CDR3 length: 16; CDR3 protein: CSAEEFGLAAQETQYF
V gene: TRBV27; D gene: NA; CDR3 length: 14; CDR3 protein: CASSLGVGDYGYTF
V gene: TRBV6-1; D gene: TRBD1; CDR3 length: 17; CDR3 protein: CASQAIVPGQGLNEQFF
V gene: TRBV10-3; D gene: NA; CDR3 length: 14; CDR3 protein: CAISAPGTSQPQHF
V gene: TRBV27; D gene: NA; CDR3 length: 13; CDR3 protein: CASSLSPGYEQYF
V gene: TRBV6-6; D gene: TRBD1; CDR3 length: 15; CDR3 protein: CASSTGQGSSYEQYF
V gene: TRBV4-2; D gene: NA; CDR3 length: 16; CDR3 protein: CASSQIPIETNEKLFF
V gene: TRBV19; D gene: NA; CDR3 length: 12; CDR3 protein: CASRQGSYGYTF
V gene: TRBV14; D gene: TRBD1; CDR3 length: 15; CDR3 protein: CASSPGTGGNQPQHF
V gene: TRBV7-2; D gene: TRBD1; CDR3 length: 15; CDR3 protein: CASSYRQGGGNTIYF
V gene: TRBV15; D gene: NA; CDR3 length: 16; CDR3 protein: CATSRDHGSYNSPLHF
V gene: TRBV28; D gene: TRBD2; CDR3 length: 14; CDR3 protein: CASKGLAGYNEQFF
V gene: TRBV9; D gene: TRBD2; CDR3 length: 16; CDR3 protein: CASSEGTSGSYNEQFF
V gene: TRBV19; D gene: NA; CDR3 length: 15; CDR3 protein: CASSIYGPNNQPQHF
V gene: TRBV19; D gene: NA; CDR3 length: 14; CDR3 protein: CASTNPGWTYGYTF
V gene: TRBV6-2/TRBV6-3; D gene: TRBD2; CDR3 length: 17; CDR3 protein: CASSQGWTSVFSYEQYF
V gene: TRBV20-1; D gene: TRBD1; CDR3 length: 14; CDR3 protein: CSASRDRVFYEQYF
V gene: TRBV18; D gene: NA; CDR3 length: 16; CDR3 protein: CASSPVEGRASYEQYF
V gene: TRBV6-5; D gene: TRBD1; CDR3 length: 13; CDR3 protein: CASGDRGNYGYTF
V gene: TRBV19; D gene: NA; CDR3 length: 16; CDR3 protein: CASSISPGSASYEQYF
V gene: TRBV20-1; D gene: NA; CDR3 length: 9; CDR3 protein: CSAMWNRRF
V gene: TRBV6-6; D gene: NA; CDR3 length: 14; CDR3 protein: CASSYGGRGTEAFF
V gene: TRBV6-5; D gene: NA; CDR3 length: 12; CDR3 protein: CASSYGGAEQFF
V gene: TRBV6-5; D gene: TRBD2; CDR3 length: 16; CDR3 protein: CASSYWTSGSPNEQFF
V gene: TRBV7-9; D gene: NA; CDR3 length: 15; CDR3 protein: CASTGMKHPYNEQFF
V gene: TRBV19; D gene: NA; CDR3 length: 14; CDR3 protein: CASSTQGLSTEAFF
V gene: TRBV27; D gene: TRBD2; CDR3 length: 17; CDR3 protein: CASSLGLAGGPSWEQFF
V gene: TRBV6-5; D gene: NA; CDR3 length: 14; CDR3 protein: CASKEGRRGNTIYF
V gene: TRBV20-1; D gene: TRBD1; CDR3 length: 17; CDR3 protein: CSARGQGFATQNTEAFF
V gene: TRBV5-4; D gene: NA; CDR3 length: 14; CDR3 protein: CVSSKTGLNTEAFF
V gene: TRBV27; D gene: NA; CDR3 length: 15; CDR3 protein: CASSSPHGSGNTIYF
V gene: TRBV16; D gene: NA; CDR3 length: 12; CDR3 protein: CASSQGTNEQYF
V gene: TRBV7-9; D gene: NA; CDR3 length: 12; CDR3 protein: CASSVGGRTQHF
V gene: TRBV6-2/TRBV6-3; D gene: TRBD1; CDR3 length: 18; CDR3 protein: CASSYPDRGLFSNQPQHF
V gene: TRBV28; D gene: NA; CDR3 length: 14; CDR3 protein: CASTKTVLNTEAFF
V gene: TRBV5-6; D gene: NA; CDR3 length: 13; CDR3 protein: CASSLEGGGELFF
V gene: TRBV6-6; D gene: NA; CDR3 length: 11; CDR3 protein: CASSYGGEQYF
V gene: TRBV5-6; D gene: TRBD2; CDR3 length: 16; CDR3 protein: CASNIQEQGGTGELFF
V gene: TRBV5-4; D gene: NA; CDR3 length: 12; CDR3 protein: CASSWDAYEQYF
V gene: TRBV6-1; D gene: TRBD1; CDR3 length: 14; CDR3 protein: CASSPGTVHQPQHF
V gene: TRBV18; D gene: TRBD2; CDR3 length: 14; CDR3 protein: CASPSGSDTGELFF
V gene: TRBV2; D gene: NA; CDR3 length: 13; CDR3 protein: CAIRRDSTYEQYF
V gene: TRBV20-1; D gene: NA; CDR3 length: 15; CDR3 protein: CSARGGGGAREEQYF
V gene: TRBV24-1; D gene: TRBD1; CDR3 length: 14; CDR3 protein: CATSETGDTDTQYF
V gene: TRBV9; D gene: TRBD2; CDR3 length: 15; CDR3 protein: CASSVQGGVTDTQYF
V gene: TRBV12-5; D gene: TRBD2; CDR3 length: 15; CDR3 protein: CASGGLAGAVDTQYF
V gene: TRBV6-1; D gene: NA; CDR3 length: 15; CDR3 protein: CASSDGAGNTDTQYF
V gene: TRBV18; D gene: TRBD1; CDR3 length: 16; CDR3 protein: CASSPDSGTGGQKLFF
V gene: TRBV6-5; D gene: NA; CDR3 length: 17; CDR3 protein: CASSQDGWTEGNQPQHF
V gene: TRBV14; D gene: NA; CDR3 length: 16; CDR3 protein: CASSQGLVPGWEKLFF
V gene: TRBV19; D gene: TRBD1; CDR3 length: 13; CDR3 protein: CASSSTGVYEQYF